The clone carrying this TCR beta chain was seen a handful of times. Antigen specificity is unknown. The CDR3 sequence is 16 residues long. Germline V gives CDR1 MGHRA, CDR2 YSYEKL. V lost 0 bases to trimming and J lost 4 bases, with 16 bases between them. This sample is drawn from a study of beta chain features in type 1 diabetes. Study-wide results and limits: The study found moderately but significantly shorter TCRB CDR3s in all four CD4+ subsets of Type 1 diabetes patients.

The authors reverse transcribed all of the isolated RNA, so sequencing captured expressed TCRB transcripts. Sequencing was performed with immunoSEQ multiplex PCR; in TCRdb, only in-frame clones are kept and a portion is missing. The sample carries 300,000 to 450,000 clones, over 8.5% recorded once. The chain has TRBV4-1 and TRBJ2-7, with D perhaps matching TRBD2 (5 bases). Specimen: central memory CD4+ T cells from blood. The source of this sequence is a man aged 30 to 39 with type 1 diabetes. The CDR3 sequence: CASSQEDSPQIYEQYF. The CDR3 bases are TGCGCCAGCAGCCAAGAGGACTCCCCCCAAATATACGAGCAGTACTTC.